One sample yielded the 5 T cell receptor beta chains listed below, sequenced in a study of a mutant IDH1 vaccine in newly diagnosed glioma. Time point defined: week 23, last vaccination. Topical imiquimod was applied with each vaccine dose, which held 300 ug of mutant IDH1 20-mer peptide. These receptors are not linked to any known antigen. The data were produced by immunoSEQ multiplex PCR, yet TCRdb's version contains in-frame clones alone and is incomplete. The table lists about 77,000 clones, more than 80% of them singletons, with around 0.77% in the top ten. Sequencing was performed on PBMCs, taken from a glioma patient whose treatment included an IDH1 peptide vaccine. These receptors all stem from a woman aged 45-60 years with glioma.

The chain uses TRBV5-6 and TRBJ2-7; D is unresolved. Trimming pared 0 bases from V and 0 bases from J, leaving 10 bases between. This CDR3 has 15 amino acids. Germline V gene lookup returns CDR1 SGHDT and CDR2 YYEEEE. The CDR3 protein is CASSLAGRFSYEQYF. The CDR3 DNA follows: TGTGCCAGCAGCTTGGCGGGCAGGTTCTCCTACGAGCAGTACTTC. Complete variable domain (other parts from reference TRBV5-6 and TRBJ2-7): DAGVTQSPTHLIKTRGQQVTLRCSPKSGHDTVSWYQQALGQGPQFIFQYYEEEERQRGNFPDRFSGHQFPNYSSELNVNALLLGDSALYLCASSLAGRFSYEQYFGPGTRLTVT.

This clone was found once. The chain joins TRBV28 to TRBJ2-2, with 10 bases identical to TRBD2. The trim removed 4 bases at V and 6 bases at J, leaving 8 bases unmatched. Germline values: CDR1 MDHEN, CDR2 SYDVKM. The length of the CDR3 is 16 residues. The DNA of the CDR3 is TGTGCCAGCAGTTCCGGACTAGCGGCTTTCGCCGGGGAGCTGTTTTTT. Protein sequence: CASSSGLAAFAGELFF.

This clone is a singleton in its sample. The J gene is TRBJ2-1, the V gene TRBV9, with 7 nucleotides matching TRBD2. CDR1 and CDR2 (germline): SGDLS, YYNGEE. CDR3 length equals 13 residues. V shed 4 bases and J 8 bases; nucleotides not matched to a gene: 6. CDR3: CASSPAGRDEQFF. CDR3 nucleotide sequence: TGTGCCAGCAGCCCAGCGGGACGGGATGAGCAGTTCTTC.

The rearrangement joins TRBV11-2 to TRBJ2-1, with 9 bases identical to TRBD2. J was trimmed by 12 bases and V by 5 bases; bases with no gene match: 17. The CDR3 length is 16 residues. Germline CDR1 reads SGHAT; CDR2 reads FQNNGV. In DNA, the CDR3 is TGTGCCAGCAGCCCCCCGGGGGCTAGCGGGATAGGGCGGCAGTTCTTC. Amino acids: CASSPPGASGIGRQFF.

V is TRBV6-6 and J is TRBJ2-7; D possibly corresponds to TRBD2 (5 bases). This CDR3 region has 15 residues. The germline V and J ends were trimmed by 2 bases and 6 bases, with 17 bases remaining between them. Germline assignment: CDR1 MNHNY and CDR2 SVGAGI (reference sequence). In nucleotides, the CDR3 is TGTGCCAGCAGTTACATGCTAGCCCGGGGTGGCGAGCAGTACTTC. This sequence encodes CASSYMLARGGEQYF.